These 10 T cell receptor beta chains share one sample of origin, sequenced in a study of shared clonotypes between healthy human individuals. Using immunoSEQ multiplex PCR, the repertoire was profiled, and TCRdb retains in-frame clones only, with some absent. In the table there are approximately 2.3 million clones, approximately 95% of which are singletons. Sequenced: naive CD4+ T cells from PBMCs. The subset was: CD45RA+ positively selected. The receptors here all came from a man aged 18 to 30 in good health. Some clones in this sample may be carry-over from other donors' samples.

V is TRBV5-1 and J is TRBJ2-5, with unresolved D. The CDR3 totals 15 residues. V lost 4 bases to trimming and J lost 5 bases, with 18 bases between them. Germline V gives CDR1 SGHRS, CDR2 YFSETQ. The CDR3, as DNA: TGCGCCAGCAGCGTAGACCTACGATTCCAGGAGACCCAGTACTTC. It translates to CASSVDLRFQETQYF.

The chain carries TRBV5-1 and TRBJ2-7, with D maybe TRBD2 (6 bases). Germline CDR1 reads SGHRS; CDR2 reads YFSETQ. CDR3 size: 15 residues. V was trimmed by 4 bases and J by 6 bases, leaving 20 bases between them. CDR3 sequence (DNA): TGCGCCAGCAGCACGGTTAGCGGTCTCCCGTCCGAGCAGTACTTC. It specifies CASSTVSGLPSEQYF.

The chain couples TRBV10-3 to TRBJ2-1; TRBD1 aligns across 10 bases. Losses at the gene ends were 6 bases for V and 4 bases for J; bases not matched to a gene: 6. Germline V gene data show CDR1 as ENHRY and CDR2 as SYGVKD. The CDR3 runs 15 residues. This chain's CDR3 is CAIRPGTGEYNEQFF. The CDR3 nucleotides read TGTGCCATCAGACCCGGGACAGGGGAATACAATGAGCAGTTCTTC.

The chain joins TRBV28 to TRBJ2-7; 7 nucleotides align to TRBD2. The CDR3 has 14 amino acids. The V gene end was trimmed by 3 bases and the J gene end by 5 bases; junction bases not matched to a gene: 7. CDR1 MDHEN and CDR2 SYDVKM come from the germline V gene. The DNA of the CDR3 is TGTGCCAGCAGTTTGGGAGGGAGCATGAACGAGCAGTACTTC. Amino acids: CASSLGGSMNEQYF.

J is TRBJ2-4 and V is TRBV5-1, with no clear D. The germline V gene encodes CDR1 SGHRS and CDR2 YFSETQ. The CDR3 sequence is 14 residues long. Trimming cost V 0 bases and J 1 base, with 5 bases left between them. CDR3 in amino acids: CASSLGSAKNIQYF. The CDR3 DNA is TGCGCCAGCAGCTTGGGCTCGGCCAAAAACATTCAGTACTTC. Full variable domain (outside the CDR3, taken from reference TRBV5-1 and TRBJ2-4): KAGVTQTPRYLIKTRGQQVTLSCSPISGHRSVSWYQQTPGQGLQFLFEYFSETQRNKGNFPGRFSGRQFSNSRSEMNVSTLELGDSALYLCASSLGSAKNIQYFGAGTRLSVL.

To note about this clone: The same CDR3 also results from other DNA sequences found in this sample. J is TRBJ2-3 and V is TRBV18; D remains ambiguous. The V end was cut by 3 bases, the J end by 2 bases, with 9 bases between. The CDR3 runs 14 residues. CDR1 is KGHSH and CDR2 is LQKENI in the germline V gene. CDR3 region: CASSPGTNTDTQYF. CDR3 DNA sequence: TGTGCCAGCTCACCGGGAACAAACACAGATACGCAGTATTTT.

In regard to this clone: With a much larger clone just one base away, this may be a read error. The rearrangement joins TRBV5-4 to TRBJ2-1, with TRBD2 matching over 10 bases. The CDR3 is made up of 15 amino acids. Per germline, CDR1 SGHNT and CDR2 YYREEE (reference sequence). With 3 bases clipped from V and 4 bases from J, the junction kept 4 bases outside the gene matches. The CDR3 sequence is CASSSGLADYNEQFF. The CDR3 region has the DNA TGTGCCAGCAGCTCCGGACTAGCGGATTACAATGAGCAGTTCTTC.

The chain recombines TRBV2 with TRBJ2-1; the D is unclear. CDR1 and CDR2 (germline): SNHLY, FYNNEI. There are 14 residues in the CDR3. Trimming stripped 4 bases from V and 6 bases from J, with 13 bases between. CDR3 protein: CASSASRTGNEQFF. In DNA, the CDR3 is TGTGCCAGCAGTGCGAGCCGCACGGGCAATGAGCAGTTCTTC.

This chain uses TRBV5-1 with TRBJ1-2, with D perhaps matching TRBD1 (6 bases). Germline assignment: CDR1 SGHRS and CDR2 YFSETQ. The CDR3 runs 14 residues. Trimming shortened V by 3 bases and J by 4 bases, and 13 bases separated the two germline ends. The CDR3 sequence: CASSSHGGSYGYTF. CDR3 coding DNA: TGCGCCAGCAGCTCGCATGGGGGCAGCTATGGCTACACCTTC.

The chain's CDR3 is CASSSGQMNTEAFF. The CDR3, as DNA: TGTGCCAGCAGCTCGGGACAGATGAACACTGAAGCTTTCTTT. This sequence joins TRBV7-9 and TRBJ1-1, with 7 bases lining up with TRBD1. V shed 4 bases and J 0 bases; nucleotides not matched to a gene: 2. The CDR3 spans 14 residues. Germline V gene data show CDR1 as SEHNR and CDR2 as FQNEAQ (reference sequence). Full variable domain (missing parts from reference TRBV7-9 and TRBJ1-1): DTGVSQNPRHKITKRGQNVTFRCDPISEHNRLYWYRQTLGQGPEFLTYFQNEAQLEKSRLLSDRFSAERPKGSFSTLEIQRTEQGDSAMYLCASSSGQMNTEAFFGQGTRLTVV.